These 3 T cell receptor beta chains were sequenced from one sample in a study of T cell clonotyping in hematopoietic cell transplantation. Repertoires were generated with immunoSEQ multiplex PCR, while TCRdb's copy carries only in-frame clones and drops some. The sample includes 4,000 to 5,500 clones, 96% of them seen just once. The specimen comprised PBMCs, sampled 100 days after allogeneic stem cell transplant. These receptors were collected from a male patient between 40 and 49 years old who had an allogeneic stem cell transplant from a related donor, so the T cells may come from the graft donor. Some clones in this sample may be carry-over from other donors' samples.

The chain employs TRBV7-6 and TRBJ1-2, with TRBD1 matching 7 bases. V dropped 5 bases and J dropped 1; count of bases not matched to a gene: 4. Germline V CDR1 and CDR2: SGHVS, FNYEAQ. The CDR3 length is 14 residues. The chain's CDR3 is CASSPDRINYGYTF. The CDR3 nucleotides read TGTGCCAGCAGCCCGGACAGGATTAACTATGGCTACACCTTC.

This clone was detected only once. This chain links TRBV9 with TRBJ2-7; TRBD2 aligns across 8 bases. V dropped 4 bases and J dropped 3; count of bases not matched to a gene: 9. The CDR3 extends over 15 amino acids. Germline loops: CDR1 SGDLS, CDR2 YYNGEE. The CDR3 DNA sequence: TGTGCCAGCAGCCCCGATAGCGGGACCAGCTACGAGCAGTACTTC. It encodes CASSPDSGTSYEQYF. Full variable domain (outside the CDR3, taken from reference TRBV9 and TRBJ2-7): DSGVTQTPKHLITATGQRVTLRCSPRSGDLSVYWYQQSLDQGLQFLIQYYNGEERAKGNILERFSAQQFPDLHSELNLSSLELGDSALYFCASSPDSGTSYEQYFGPGTRLTVT.

This chain joins TRBV30 and TRBJ2-7, with TRBD1 matching 7 bases. The CDR3 sequence is 12 residues long. Germline V gene data show CDR1 as GTSNPN and CDR2 as SVGIG (reference sequence). With 2 bases clipped from V and 5 bases from J, the junction kept 3 bases outside the gene matches. CDR3 residues: CAWSNTGDEQYF. The DNA of the CDR3 is TGTGCCTGGAGTAATACAGGGGACGAGCAGTACTTC.